This entry lists 11 T cell receptor beta chains sequenced from one sample in a study of response to subunit inactivated influenza vaccine. Each CDR3 protein gets one entry after TCRdb re-called the RT-PCR reads with MiXCR. The data contain around 200,000 distinct CDR3 sequences, 7.5% to 10% of them seen just once; the ten biggest clones take up roughly a tenth. Sequenced here: non-naive T cells sorted from PBMCs, sampled on the day of vaccination. Receptors were obtained from a man over 45 who received an inactivated influenza vaccine.

The rearrangement uses TRBV4-3 and TRBJ2-1, with 7 bases aligning to TRBD2. Germline V gives CDR1 LGHNA, CDR2 YSLEER. CDR3 length equals 17 residues. With 1 base clipped from V and 7 bases from J, the junction kept 13 bases outside the gene matches. The CDR3 DNA follows: TGCGCCAGCAGCCAAGGATCCCTGCTAGCGGACGAAAATGAGCAGTTCTTC. It encodes CASSQGSLLADENEQFF.

The sample holds many counts of this clonotype. The chain couples TRBV20-1 to TRBJ2-1; 10 bases are shared with TRBD2. The J segment lost 6 bases and the V segment lost 0 bases, leaving 14 bases of the junction unmatched. The CDR3 sequence is 18 residues long. Per the germline V gene, CDR1 is DFQATT and CDR2 is SNEGSKA (reference sequence). In nucleotides, the CDR3 is TGCAGTGCTAGAGATCATTCCCGAACTAGCGGGGTCTTCAATGAGCAGTTCTTC. This gives the protein CSARDHSRTSGVFNEQFF.

This clonotype was observed a handful of times. The chain is built from TRBV7-2 and TRBJ2-5, with 8 bases that match TRBD1. The CDR3 is made up of 14 amino acids. V lost 0 bases to trimming and J lost 4 bases; unmatched junction nucleotides: 1. CDR1 is SGHTA, CDR2 FQGNSA, per germline. The CDR3 sequence is CASSLARGRETQYF. CDR3 nucleotide sequence: TGTGCCAGCAGCTTAGCCAGGGGGCGAGAGACCCAGTACTTC.

This clonotype was seen at least ten times. V gene TRBV7-2 combines with J gene TRBJ2-3; no firm D call. Deletions cut 2 bases from V and 6 bases from J, with 9 bases between. The CDR3 spans 13 residues. Germline assignment: CDR1 SGHTA and CDR2 FQGNSA. The CDR3 loop reads CASSLRGADTQYF. The CDR3 region has the DNA TGTGCCAGCAGCTTAAGAGGTGCGGATACGCAGTATTTT. Full variable domain (remainder filled in from reference TRBV7-2 and TRBJ2-3): GAGVSQSPSNKVTEKGKDVELRCDPISGHTALYWYRQSLGQGLEFLIYFQGNSAPDKSGLPSDRFSAERTGGSVSTLTIQRTQQEDSAVYLCASSLRGADTQYFGPGTRLTVL.

This clonotype showed up many times. This rearrangement joins TRBV5-1 to TRBJ2-7, with TRBD2 matching 10 bases. V trimming: 0 bases; J trimming: 4 bases; junction bases outside the gene matches: 7. The CDR3 loop spans 16 amino acids. Germline V gene sequence: CDR1 SGHRS, CDR2 YFSETQ. CDR3 sequence (DNA): TGCGCCAGCAGCTTGGGATCTAGCGGGGGCGGATACGAGCAGTACTTC. This codes for CASSLGSSGGGYEQYF. Combining the CDR3 with reference TRBV5-1 and TRBJ2-7 gives the whole variable domain KAGVTQTPRYLIKTRGQQVTLSCSPISGHRSVSWYQQTPGQGLQFLFEYFSETQRNKGNFPGRFSGRQFSNSRSEMNVSTLELGDSALYLCASSLGSSGGGYEQYFGPGTRLTVT.

This clonotype turned up a few times. The chain employs TRBV6-1 and TRBJ2-1; 7 bases are shared with TRBD2. Germline CDR1 reads MNHNS; CDR2 reads SASEGT. The CDR3 runs to 15 residues. V dropped 5 bases and J dropped 8; count of bases not matched to a gene: 12. In nucleotides, the CDR3 is TGTGCCAGCAGTCCACTAGCGCAGCCCCGGTATGAGCAGTTCTTC. It codes for CASSPLAQPRYEQFF.

The sample holds a few counts of this clonotype. The junction and the germline gene differ at one end; a read error may be behind it. The chain joins TRBV7-7 to TRBJ2-3; TRBD2 is a possible D gene (6 bases). The CDR3 contains 13 residues. Germline V lookup: CDR1 SSHAT, CDR2 FNYEAQ (reference sequence). The CDR3 loop reads CASSPRRADTQYF. CDR3 in DNA: TGTGCTAGCAGCCCAAGGAGGGCAGATACGCAGTATTTT.

This chain links TRBV30 with TRBJ2-1, with D hard to call. Trimming shortened V by 7 bases and J by 0 bases, and 4 bases separated the two germline ends. CDR3 size: 11 residues. CDR1 and CDR2 (germline): GTSNPN, SVGIG (reference sequence). CDR3 residues: CAFSSYNEQFF. Written as DNA, the CDR3 is TGTGCCTTCAGCTCCTACAATGAGCAGTTCTTC.

This clonotype came up many times. J is TRBJ2-7 and V is TRBV5-1, with 11 bases matching TRBD1. CDR1 SGHRS and CDR2 YFSETQ come from the germline V gene. Trimming removed 0 bases from V and 3 bases from J; junction bases left unmatched: 5. The CDR3 runs 16 residues. CDR3 in amino acids: CASSLDGQGALYEQYF. CDR3 bases: TGCGCCAGCAGCTTGGATGGACAGGGGGCGCTCTACGAGCAGTACTTC. The full variable domain, its missing parts supplied by reference TRBV5-1 and TRBJ2-7, is KAGVTQTPRYLIKTRGQQVTLSCSPISGHRSVSWYQQTPGQGLQFLFEYFSETQRNKGNFPGRFSGRQFSNSRSEMNVSTLELGDSALYLCASSLDGQGALYEQYFGPGTRLTVT.

This clonotype was detected a few times. This chain uses TRBV4-2 with TRBJ1-2, with no clear D. V was shortened by 0 bases and J by 2 bases, with 7 bases between the two germline ends. The germline gives CDR1 LGHNA, CDR2 YNFKEQ. The CDR3 runs 14 residues. CDR3 bases: TGTGCCAGCAGCCAAGAACCAACCAACTATGGCTACACCTTC. This gives the protein CASSQEPTNYGYTF.

The V call is TRBV20-1, the J call TRBJ2-7; the match to TRBD2 covers 11 bases. CDR1 and CDR2 from the germline V gene are DFQATT and SNEGSKA (reference sequence). V dropped 1 base and J dropped 4; count of bases not matched to a gene: 9. This CDR3 has 16 amino acids. CDR3 region: CSARGLLAGVGYEQYF. DNA for the CDR3: TGCAGTGCTAGAGGCCTACTAGCGGGGGTCGGTTACGAGCAGTACTTC.